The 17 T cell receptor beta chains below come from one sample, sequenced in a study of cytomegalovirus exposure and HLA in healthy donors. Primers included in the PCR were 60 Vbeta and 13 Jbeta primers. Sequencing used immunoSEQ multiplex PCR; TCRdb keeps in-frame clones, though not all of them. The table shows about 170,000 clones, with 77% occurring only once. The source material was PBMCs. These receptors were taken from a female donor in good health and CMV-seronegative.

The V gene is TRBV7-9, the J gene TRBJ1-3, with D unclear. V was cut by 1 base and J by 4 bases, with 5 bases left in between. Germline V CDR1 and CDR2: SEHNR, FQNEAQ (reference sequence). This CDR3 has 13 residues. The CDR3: CASSLVLGNTIYF. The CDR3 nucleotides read TGTGCCAGCAGCTTAGTTCTCGGAAACACCATATATTTT.

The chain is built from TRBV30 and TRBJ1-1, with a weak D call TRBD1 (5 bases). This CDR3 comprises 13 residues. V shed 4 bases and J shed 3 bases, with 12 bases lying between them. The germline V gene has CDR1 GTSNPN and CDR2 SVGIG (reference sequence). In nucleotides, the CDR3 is TGTGCCTGGAATCCTTCGGGGGACACTGAAGCTTTCTTT. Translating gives CAWNPSGDTEAFF.

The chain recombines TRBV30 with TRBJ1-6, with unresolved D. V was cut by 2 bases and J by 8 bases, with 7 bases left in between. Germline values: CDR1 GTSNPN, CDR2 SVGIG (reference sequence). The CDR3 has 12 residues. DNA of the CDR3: TGTGCCTGGAGTTCGAGGGATTCACCCCTCCACTTT. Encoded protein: CAWSSRDSPLHF.

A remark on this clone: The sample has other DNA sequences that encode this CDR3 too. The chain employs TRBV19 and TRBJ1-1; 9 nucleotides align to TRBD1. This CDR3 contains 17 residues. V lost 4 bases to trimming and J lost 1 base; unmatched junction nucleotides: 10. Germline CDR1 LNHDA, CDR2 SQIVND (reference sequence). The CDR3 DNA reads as TGTGCCAGTAGTAGGGCAGACAGGGGGAAGGGGAACACTGAAGCTTTCTTT. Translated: CASSRADRGKGNTEAFF.

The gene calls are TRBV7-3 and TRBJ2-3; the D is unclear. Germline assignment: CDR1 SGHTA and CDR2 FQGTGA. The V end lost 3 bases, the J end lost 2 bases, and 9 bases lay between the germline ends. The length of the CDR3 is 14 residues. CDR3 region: CASSLTRSTDTQYF. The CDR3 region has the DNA TGTGCCAGCAGCTTGACACGGTCCACAGATACGCAGTATTTT.

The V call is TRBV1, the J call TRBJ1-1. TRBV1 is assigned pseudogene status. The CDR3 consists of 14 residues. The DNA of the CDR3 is TGCACCAGCAGCCAAGATTGGACTGAGGGAGGGGCTTTCTTT. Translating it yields CTSSQDWTEGGAFF.

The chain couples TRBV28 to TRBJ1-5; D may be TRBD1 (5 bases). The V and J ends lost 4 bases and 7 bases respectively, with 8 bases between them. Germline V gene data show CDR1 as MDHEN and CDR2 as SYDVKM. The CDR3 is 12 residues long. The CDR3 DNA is TGTGCCAGCAGTTGGGGGGGGCAGCCCCAGCATTTT. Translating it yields CASSWGGQPQHF.

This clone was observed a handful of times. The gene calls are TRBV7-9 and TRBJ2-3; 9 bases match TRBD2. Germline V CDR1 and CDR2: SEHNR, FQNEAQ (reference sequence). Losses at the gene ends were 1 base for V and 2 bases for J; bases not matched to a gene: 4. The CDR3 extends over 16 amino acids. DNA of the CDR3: TGTGCCAGCAGCTTAGAGCGGGAGGATCACACAGATACGCAGTATTTT. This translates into CASSLEREDHTDTQYF.

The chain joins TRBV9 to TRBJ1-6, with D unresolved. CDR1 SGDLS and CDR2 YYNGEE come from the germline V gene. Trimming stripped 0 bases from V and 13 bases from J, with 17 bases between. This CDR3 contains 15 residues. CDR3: CASSVGGQVFDPLHF. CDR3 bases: TGTGCCAGCAGCGTAGGAGGGCAGGTATTCGATCCCCTCCACTTT. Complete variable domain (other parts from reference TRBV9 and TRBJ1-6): DSGVTQTPKHLITATGQRVTLRCSPRSGDLSVYWYQQSLDQGLQFLIQYYNGEERAKGNILERFSAQQFPDLHSELNLSSLELGDSALYFCASSVGGQVFDPLHFGNGTRLTVT.

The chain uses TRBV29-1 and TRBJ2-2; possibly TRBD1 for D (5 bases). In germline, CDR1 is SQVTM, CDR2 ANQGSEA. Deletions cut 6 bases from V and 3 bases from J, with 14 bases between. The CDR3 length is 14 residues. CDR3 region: CSVNSDTDTGELFF. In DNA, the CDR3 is TGCAGCGTCAACTCGGACACCGACACCGGGGAGCTGTTTTTT.

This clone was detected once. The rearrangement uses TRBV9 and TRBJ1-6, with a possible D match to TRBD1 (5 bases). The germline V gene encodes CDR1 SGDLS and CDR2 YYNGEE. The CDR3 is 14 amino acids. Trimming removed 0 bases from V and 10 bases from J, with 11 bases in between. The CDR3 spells CASSVGRVQSPLHF. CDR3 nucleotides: TGTGCCAGCAGCGTAGGCAGGGTTCAATCACCCCTCCACTTT.

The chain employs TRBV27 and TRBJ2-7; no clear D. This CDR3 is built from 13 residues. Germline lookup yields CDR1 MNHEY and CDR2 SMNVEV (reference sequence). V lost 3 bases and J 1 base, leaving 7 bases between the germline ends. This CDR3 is CASSFTASYEQYF. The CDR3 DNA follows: TGTGCCAGCAGTTTTACAGCTTCCTACGAGCAGTACTTC.

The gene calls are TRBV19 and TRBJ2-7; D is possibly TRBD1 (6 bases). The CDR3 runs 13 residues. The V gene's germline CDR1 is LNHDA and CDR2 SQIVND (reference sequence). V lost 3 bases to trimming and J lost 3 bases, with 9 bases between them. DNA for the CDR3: TGTGCCAGTAGTATGGAACAGGGCTACGAGCAGTACTTC. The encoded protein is CASSMEQGYEQYF.

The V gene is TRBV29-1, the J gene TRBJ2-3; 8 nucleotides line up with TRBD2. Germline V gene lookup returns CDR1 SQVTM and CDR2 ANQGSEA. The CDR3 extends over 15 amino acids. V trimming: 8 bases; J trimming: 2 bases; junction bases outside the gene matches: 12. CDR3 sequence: CSFYGLAGHTDTQYF. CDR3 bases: TGCAGCTTCTATGGGCTAGCGGGTCACACAGATACGCAGTATTTT.

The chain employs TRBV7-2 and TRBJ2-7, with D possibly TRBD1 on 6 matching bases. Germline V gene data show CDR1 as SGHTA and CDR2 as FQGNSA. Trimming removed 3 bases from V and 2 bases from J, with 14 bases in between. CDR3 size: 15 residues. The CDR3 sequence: CASSLRMGAPYEQYF. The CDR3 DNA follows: TGTGCCAGCAGCTTGAGGATGGGGGCGCCCTACGAGCAGTACTTC.

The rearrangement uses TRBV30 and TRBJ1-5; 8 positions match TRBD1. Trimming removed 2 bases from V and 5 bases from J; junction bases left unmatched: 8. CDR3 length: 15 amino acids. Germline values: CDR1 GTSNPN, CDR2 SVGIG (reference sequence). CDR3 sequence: CAWSPPGQGDQPQHF. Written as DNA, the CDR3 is TGTGCCTGGAGTCCCCCAGGACAGGGCGATCAGCCCCAGCATTTT.

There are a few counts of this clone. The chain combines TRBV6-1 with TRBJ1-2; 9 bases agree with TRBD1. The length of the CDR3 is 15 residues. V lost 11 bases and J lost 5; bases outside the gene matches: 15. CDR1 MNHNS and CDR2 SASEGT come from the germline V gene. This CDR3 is CAVEKGQGSFYGYTF. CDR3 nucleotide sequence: TGTGCCGTTGAGAAAGGACAGGGGTCCTTTTATGGCTACACCTTC.